The 2 T cell receptor beta chains below were found in one sample sequenced in a study of blood T cell repertoires in COVID-19. Libraries were prepared by immunoSEQ multiplex PCR; TCRdb keeps only in-frame clonotypes and omits some of them. The sample has around 150,000 clones, 85% seen once. The sequenced sample was peripheral blood. Source of these receptors: a human donor with acute or convalescent COVID-19. The donor label of this sample is uncertain.

The V and J genes are TRBV18 and TRBJ1-2, with TRBD1 matching over 10 bases. The junction had 10 bases not matched to a gene; V was cut back by 4 bases and J by 5 bases. CDR3 size: 16 residues. From germline, CDR1 is KGHSH and CDR2 LQKENI. The CDR3 loop is CASSLNPGQGNYGYTF. The CDR3 region has the DNA TGTGCCAGCTCACTTAATCCGGGACAGGGGAATTATGGCTACACCTTC.

The chain carries TRBV9 and TRBJ2-3; TRBD2 matches 11 bases. The CDR3 runs to 18 residues. V shed 0 bases and J 2 bases; nucleotides not matched to a gene: 8. The V gene's germline CDR1 is SGDLS and CDR2 YYNGEE. The CDR3: CASSVVASGGLNTDTQYF. In nucleotides, the CDR3 is TGTGCCAGCAGCGTAGTGGCTAGCGGGGGGCTTAACACAGATACGCAGTATTTT.